One and the same sample provided the 12 T cell receptor beta chains below, sequenced in a study of graft-versus-host responses after intestinal transplantation. Their target antigens are unknown. TCRdb keeps only in-frame clones here, not all; method: immunoSEQ multiplex PCR. Among 80,000 to 100,000 clones, approximately 90% were seen once, and the ten largest hold around 0.17%. The sample here was unstimulated CD4+ T cells sorted from spleen or lymph node cells, taken before intestinal transplant. These TCRs come from a human donor who received an intestinal transplant.

CDR3 region: CASSLLKLAGGSYEQYF. The CDR3 DNA reads as TGTGCCAGCAGCTTGCTGAAATTAGCGGGAGGCTCCTACGAGCAGTACTTC. The J gene is TRBJ2-7, the V gene TRBV5-4; 10 positions agree with TRBD2. Germline V lookup: CDR1 SGHNT, CDR2 YYREEE (reference sequence). The CDR3 is 17 residues long. The V segment lost 1 base and the J segment 0 bases; nucleotides outside the gene matches: 7.

This chain joins TRBV4-2 and TRBJ1-1, with 8 bases fitting TRBD1. This CDR3 is built from 15 residues. The J segment lost 2 bases and the V segment lost 3 bases, leaving 5 bases of the junction unmatched. The germline V gene encodes CDR1 LGHNA and CDR2 YNFKEQ. Here the CDR3 DNA reads TGTGCCAGCAGCCATGGGGACAGGTTAAACACTGAAGCTTTCTTT. Encoded protein: CASSHGDRLNTEAFF.

The chain carries TRBV5-4 and TRBJ2-2, with 12 nucleotides matching TRBD2. After removal of 1 base from V and 5 bases from J, the junction contained 6 bases not matched to a gene. The CDR3 spans 17 residues. Per the germline V gene, CDR1 is SGHNT and CDR2 is YYREEE (reference sequence). The DNA for the CDR3 is TGTGCCAGCAGCTTGCCTACTAGCGGGAGGATTACCGGGGAGCTGTTTTTT. Its protein is CASSLPTSGRITGELFF.

The rearrangement joins TRBV30 to TRBJ1-5; unclear D gene. This CDR3 region has 14 residues. With 2 bases removed from V and 1 base from J, the gap between germline ends came to 9 bases. Looked up from germline, CDR1 is GTSNPN and CDR2 is SVGIG (reference sequence). The CDR3 spells CAWSLGGSNQPQHF. The CDR3 DNA follows: TGTGCCTGGAGTCTGGGAGGGAGCAATCAGCCCCAGCATTTT.

This sequence joins TRBV11-1 and TRBJ1-1; possibly TRBD1 for D (6 bases). The CDR3 has 14 amino acids. Germline assignment: CDR1 SGHAT and CDR2 FQDESV (reference sequence). The V end was cut by 1 base, the J end by 10 bases, with 16 bases between. As DNA, the CDR3 is TGTGCCAGCAGCTTAGACCCAGGGGTTCGGAGAGCTTTCTTT. It is translated as CASSLDPGVRRAFF.

CDR3 region: CASRRGGGPLNTQYF. DNA of the CDR3: TGTGCCAGCAGGAGGGGGGGAGGGCCTCTAAATACGCAGTATTTT. The V call is TRBV2, the J call TRBJ2-3; D may be TRBD2 (7 bases). Trimming left V 6 bases short and J 7 bases short, with 20 bases between. The CDR3 is 15 residues long. Germline lookup yields CDR1 SNHLY and CDR2 FYNNEI.

The CDR3 bases are TGTGCCAGCAGTGAAGTTGACGGGTCCTACGAGCAGTACTTC. Translation: CASSEVDGSYEQYF. The chain uses TRBV6-1 and TRBJ2-5, with no clear D. The DNA end is a closer match to TRBJ2-7, so the J assignment may be wrong. Germline V gives CDR1 MNHNS, CDR2 SASEGT. The CDR3 runs to 14 residues.

This chain links TRBV5-1 with TRBJ2-3, with 8 positions matching TRBD2. Germline-derived CDR1 and CDR2 are SGHRS and YFSETQ. CDR3 length equals 15 residues. V lost 0 bases to trimming and J lost 2 bases; unmatched junction nucleotides: 2. In DNA form, the CDR3 reads TGCGCCAGCAGCTTGGACGGGGGGGCCACAGATACGCAGTATTTT. Its protein is CASSLDGGATDTQYF.

The chain recombines TRBV5-1 with TRBJ2-5, with TRBD1 identical over 8 bases. Losses at the gene ends were 5 bases for V and 8 bases for J; bases not matched to a gene: 8. The CDR3 loop spans 13 amino acids. Looked up from germline, CDR1 is SGHRS and CDR2 is YFSETQ. The CDR3 DNA sequence: TGCGCCAGCAGACCCGACAGGGGAGGAACCCAGTACTTC. It codes for CASRPDRGGTQYF.

This clone was recorded a few times. The CDR3 loop is CASSFGDRAGEQYF. CDR3 DNA sequence: TGTGCCAGCAGCTTTGGGGACAGGGCAGGCGAGCAGTACTTC. This sequence joins TRBV7-9 and TRBJ2-7, with TRBD1 matching 9 bases. The CDR3 is made up of 14 amino acids. The trim removed 3 bases at V and 6 bases at J, leaving 6 bases unmatched. CDR1 and CDR2 (germline): SEHNR, FQNEAQ (reference sequence). Full variable domain (remainder filled in from reference TRBV7-9 and TRBJ2-7): DTGVSQNPRHKITKRGQNVTFRCDPISEHNRLYWYRQTLGQGPEFLTYFQNEAQLEKSRLLSDRFSAERPKGSFSTLEIQRTEQGDSAMYLCASSFGDRAGEQYFGPGTRLTVT.

The chain carries TRBV7-2 and TRBJ1-4; perhaps TRBD1 as D (6 bases). Germline CDR1 is SGHTA and CDR2 is FQGNSA. There are 15 residues in the CDR3. V lost 0 bases to trimming and J lost 4 bases, with 9 bases between them. The CDR3 bases are TGTGCCAGCAGCTTAGCCGGGACAAATAATGAAAAACTGTTTTTT. This encodes CASSLAGTNNEKLFF. Based on the CDR3 plus reference TRBV7-2 and TRBJ1-4, the full variable domain is GAGVSQSPSNKVTEKGKDVELRCDPISGHTALYWYRQSLGQGLEFLIYFQGNSAPDKSGLPSDRFSAERTGGSVSTLTIQRTQQEDSAVYLCASSLAGTNNEKLFFGSGTQLSVL.

The J gene is TRBJ1-2, the V gene TRBV29-1, with TRBD1 identical over 8 bases. After removal of 3 bases from V and 8 bases from J, the junction contained 11 bases not matched to a gene. The CDR3 spans 14 residues. Germline lookup yields CDR1 SQVTM and CDR2 ANQGSEA. CDR3 protein: CSVDIRQGSGGYTF. As DNA, the CDR3 is TGCAGCGTTGACATCAGACAGGGGTCAGGCGGCTACACCTTC.